This TCR beta chain appears in the sequencing data of a study of beta chain features in type 1 diabetes. General study results and limits: In all four CD4+ subsets, TCRB CDR3 length was significantly, moderately reduced in type 1 diabetes.

The table lists this clone with a few counts. As yet, its antigen is unknown. The sequenced template was cDNA made from the entire isolated RNA. Sequencing was performed with immunoSEQ multiplex PCR; in TCRdb, only in-frame clones are kept and a portion is missing. Found here are hundreds of thousands of clones, roughly an eighth of them singletons; the top ten hold about 0.016%. CDR1 is MNHNY and CDR2 is SVGAGI in the germline V gene (reference sequence). The CDR3 covers 13 residues. V shed 0 bases and J shed 4 bases, with 5 bases lying between them. The gene calls are TRBV6-6 and TRBJ2-3, with TRBD1 as a possible D gene (5 bases). Sequenced material: naive CD4+ T cells from blood. This TCR was sampled from a man aged 30-40 years with type 1 diabetes. The CDR3 sequence is CASSYSGADTQYF. Here the CDR3 DNA reads TGTGCCAGCAGTTACTCAGGGGCAGATACGCAGTATTTT.